This record covers a single T cell receptor (beta chain). What it recognizes is unknown. Here immunoSEQ multiplex PCR was the method, and the copy in TCRdb shows in-frame clones only, minus some. The sample shows 800,000 or so clones, roughly 96% of them seen only once. The naive CD8 fraction comprised CD45RO-negative cells positively selected for CCR7 and excluded terminally differentiated effector memory CD45RA+ cells. Germline V CDR1 and CDR2: SGHTA, FQGNSA. The CDR3 is 17 amino acids. V shed 6 bases, J shed 0 bases, and the junction held 8 bases outside the gene matches. The data originate from a study of shared clonotypes between healthy human individuals. Study-wide background: The cohort comprised a couple of women and a few men. Their ages spanned 18 to 49 years. Study-wide results and limits: Clonotype sharing across donors was expected to vary with sequencing depth. Non-shared clonotypes showed lower generation probabilities than clonotypes common to all four donors.

The gene calls are TRBV7-2 and TRBJ2-7; 13 positions match TRBD2. The sequenced sample was naive CD8+ T cells sorted from blood. The TCR originated in a man aged 25 to 40 in good health. DNA of the CDR3: TGTGCCAGCAGTACGGGACTAGCGGGACCCAGCTCCTACGAGCAGTACTTC. It codes for CASSTGLAGPSSYEQYF.